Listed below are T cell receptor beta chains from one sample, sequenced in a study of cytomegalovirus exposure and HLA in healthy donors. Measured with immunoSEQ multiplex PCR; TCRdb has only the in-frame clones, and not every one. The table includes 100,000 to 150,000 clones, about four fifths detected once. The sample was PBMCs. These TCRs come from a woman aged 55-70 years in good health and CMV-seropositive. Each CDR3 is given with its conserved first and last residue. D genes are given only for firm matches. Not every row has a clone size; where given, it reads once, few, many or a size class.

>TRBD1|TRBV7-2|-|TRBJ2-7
CASKGTGFYEQYF
TGTGCCAGCAAAGGGACAGGGTTCTACGAGCAGTACTTC
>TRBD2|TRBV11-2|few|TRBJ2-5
CASSLGSSGGQETQYF
TGTGCCAGCAGCTTAGGTTCTAGCGGGGGACAAGAGACCCAGTACTTC
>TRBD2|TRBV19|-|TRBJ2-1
CASSIPGLAGRSSYNEQFF
TGTGCCAGTAGTATTCCTGGACTAGCGGGGAGGAGCTCCTACAATGAGCAGTTCTTC
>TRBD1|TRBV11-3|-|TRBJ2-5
CASSPGGHNQETQYF
TGTGCCAGCAGCCCAGGGGGACACAACCAAGAGACCCAGTACTTC
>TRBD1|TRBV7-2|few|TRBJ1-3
CASSRHRQGGNTIYF
TGTGCCAGCAGCCGCCACCGACAGGGAGGAAACACCATATATTTT
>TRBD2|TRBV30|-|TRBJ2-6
CAWSSSGLSGANVLTF
TGTGCCTGGAGTTCTAGCGGGTTGTCTGGGGCCAACGTCCTGACTTTC
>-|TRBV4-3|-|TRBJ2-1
CASSQVGIHNEQFF
TGCGCCAGCAGCCAAGTCGGGATCCACAATGAGCAGTTCTTC
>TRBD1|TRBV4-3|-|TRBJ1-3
CASSQGQGTHTIYF
TGCGCCAGCAGCCAAGGACAGGGTACGCACACCATATATTTT
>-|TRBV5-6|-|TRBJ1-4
CASSYLGGQNEKLFF
TGTGCCAGCAGCTACCTTGGAGGGCAAAATGAAAAACTGTTTTTT
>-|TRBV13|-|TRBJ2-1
CASSLGQGFDEQFF
TGTGCCAGCAGCTTAGGACAGGGATTCGATGAGCAGTTCTTC
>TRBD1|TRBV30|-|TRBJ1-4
CAWSEGQSHEKLFF
TGTGCCTGGAGTGAGGGACAGTCACATGAAAAACTGTTTTTT
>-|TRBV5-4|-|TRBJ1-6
CASSPLQGSNSPLHF
TGTGCCAGCAGCCCCCTTCAGGGATCTAATTCACCCCTCCACTTT
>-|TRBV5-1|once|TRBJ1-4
CASSLEDSRLFF
TGCGCCAGCAGCTTGGAAGATTCTAGACTGTTTTTT
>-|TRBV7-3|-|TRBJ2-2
CASSSIPAGTGELFF
TGTGCCAGCAGCTCAATTCCCGCGGGCACCGGGGAGCTGTTTTTT
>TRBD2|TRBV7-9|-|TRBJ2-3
CASSLGSGPYTDTQYF
TGTGCCAGCAGCTTAGGTAGCGGGCCTTACACAGATACGCAGTATTTT
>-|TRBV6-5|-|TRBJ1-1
CASSPTGRMNTEAFF
TGTGCCAGCAGTCCCACAGGGAGAATGAACACTGAAGCTTTCTTT
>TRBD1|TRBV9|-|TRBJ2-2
CASSNTGAPTGELFF
TGTGCCAGCAGCAATACAGGGGCGCCCACCGGGGAGCTGTTTTTT
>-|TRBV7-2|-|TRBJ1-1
CASSLGANTEAFF
TGTGCCAGCAGCTTAGGGGCGAACACTGAAGCTTTCTTT